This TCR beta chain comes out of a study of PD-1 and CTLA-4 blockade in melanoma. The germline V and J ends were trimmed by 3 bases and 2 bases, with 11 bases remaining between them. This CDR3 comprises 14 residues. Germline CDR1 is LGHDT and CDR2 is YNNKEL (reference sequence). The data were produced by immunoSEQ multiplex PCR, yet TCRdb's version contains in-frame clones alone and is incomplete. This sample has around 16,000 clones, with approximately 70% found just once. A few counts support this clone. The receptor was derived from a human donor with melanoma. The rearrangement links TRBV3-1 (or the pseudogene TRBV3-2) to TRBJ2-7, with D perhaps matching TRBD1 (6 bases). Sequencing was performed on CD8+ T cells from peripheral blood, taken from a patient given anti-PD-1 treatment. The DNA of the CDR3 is TGTGCCAGCAGCCAGGGGGCGGCCGCCTACGAGCAGTACTTC. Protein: CASSQGAAAYEQYF.